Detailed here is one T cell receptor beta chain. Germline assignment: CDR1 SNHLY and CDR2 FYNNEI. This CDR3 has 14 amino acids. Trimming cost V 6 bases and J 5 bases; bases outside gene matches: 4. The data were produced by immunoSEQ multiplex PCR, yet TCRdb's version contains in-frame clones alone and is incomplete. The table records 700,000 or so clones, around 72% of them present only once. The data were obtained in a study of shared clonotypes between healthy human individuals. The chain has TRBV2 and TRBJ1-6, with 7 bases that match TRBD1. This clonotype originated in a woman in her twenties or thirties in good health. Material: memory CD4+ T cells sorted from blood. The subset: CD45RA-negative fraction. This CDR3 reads CASRDRFNNSPLHF. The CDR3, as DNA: TGTGCCAGCAGGGACAGGTTCAATAATTCACCCCTCCACTTT.